Presented here are 23 T cell receptor beta chains from one specimen sequenced in a study of beta chain features in type 1 diabetes. Expressed TCRB transcripts were sequenced because the entire RNA isolate underwent reverse transcription. Sequencing used immunoSEQ multiplex PCR; TCRdb keeps in-frame clones, though not all of them. The top ten clones hold around 0.68% of a sample with 150,000 or so clones, around a tenth of them seen once. Sequenced material: central memory CD4+ T cells from blood. These receptors originate from a man aged 18 to 30 in good health.

The count of this clone is one. This sequence joins TRBV4-3 and TRBJ2-3; tentative D call: TRBD2 (6 bases). Germline V lookup: CDR1 LGHNA, CDR2 YSLEER. Trimming removed 0 bases from V and 0 bases from J, with 13 bases in between. CDR3 size: 17 residues. DNA for the CDR3: TGCGCCAGCAGCCAAGATTATGGGGGGTTCAGCACAGATACGCAGTATTTT. It specifies CASSQDYGGFSTDTQYF.

The chain joins TRBV6-1 to TRBJ1-2; D is ambiguous. The V end was cut by 5 bases, the J end by 7 bases, with 11 bases between. CDR3 length: 12 amino acids. CDR1 MNHNS and CDR2 SASEGT come from the germline V gene. CDR3 in amino acids: CASSLGNGGYTF. CDR3 nucleotide sequence: TGTGCCAGCAGTCTAGGTAATGGTGGCTACACCTTC.

This sequence joins TRBV9 and TRBJ1-3, with TRBD1 matching over 11 bases. The CDR3 has 17 residues. V lost 4 bases, J lost 2 bases, and 8 bases stayed unmatched. Germline values: CDR1 SGDLS, CDR2 YYNGEE. The chain's CDR3 is CASSTDLGQGAGNTIYF. The CDR3 DNA follows: TGTGCCAGCAGCACCGACTTGGGACAGGGGGCTGGAAACACCATATATTTT.

This chain connects TRBV7-2 to TRBJ1-2; perhaps TRBD1 as D (5 bases). Germline-derived CDR1 and CDR2 are SGHTA and FQGNSA. V gave up 4 bases and J gave up 6 bases, with 18 bases separating them. This CDR3 has 15 amino acids. The CDR3 spells CASSYSWIRANGYTF. CDR3 DNA: TGTGCCAGCAGCTATAGCTGGATCAGGGCGAATGGCTACACCTTC.

In its sample, this clone was seen a few times. The chain carries TRBV27 and TRBJ2-1; D possibly corresponds to TRBD1 (6 bases). V was cut by 5 bases and J by 3 bases, with 17 bases left in between. The CDR3 runs 16 residues. The germline V gene has CDR1 MNHEY and CDR2 SMNVEV (reference sequence). DNA of the CDR3: TGTGCCAGCAGTCCCCCGGTACAGGGCGTCTACAATGAGCAGTTCTTC. It is translated as CASSPPVQGVYNEQFF.

This clone was recorded a few times. J is TRBJ2-7 and V is TRBV5-1; tentative D call: TRBD2 (5 bases). Trimming took 2 bases from V and 3 from J, leaving 9 bases between them. Looked up from germline, CDR1 is SGHRS and CDR2 is YFSETQ. This CDR3 has 13 residues. In DNA form, the CDR3 reads TGCGCCAGCAGCTTATCGGGGTACTACGAGCAGTACTTC. This encodes CASSLSGYYEQYF. The entire variable domain, with the rest obtained from reference TRBV5-1 and TRBJ2-7, is as follows: KAGVTQTPRYLIKTRGQQVTLSCSPISGHRSVSWYQQTPGQGLQFLFEYFSETQRNKGNFPGRFSGRQFSNSRSEMNVSTLELGDSALYLCASSLSGYYEQYFGPGTRLTVT.

The chain is built from TRBV7-2 and TRBJ1-2, with D unresolved. This CDR3 region has 15 residues. Trimming cost V 1 base and J 4 bases, with 13 bases left between them. Germline CDR1 SGHTA, CDR2 FQGNSA. Here the CDR3 DNA reads TGTGCCAGCAGCTTAGGTACAGCCAACCTCTATGGCTACACCTTC. Encoded protein: CASSLGTANLYGYTF.

The sample holds a few counts of this clone. The chain combines TRBV27 with TRBJ1-4, with D uncertain. Trimming cost V 3 bases and J 8 bases, with 4 bases left between them. The CDR3 is 11 amino acids. CDR1 and CDR2 from the germline V gene are MNHEY and SMNVEV (reference sequence). CDR3 loop: CASSLAEKLFF. CDR3 in DNA: TGTGCCAGCAGTTTGGCAGAAAAACTGTTTTTT.

Only a few counts were recorded for this clone. The chain carries TRBV6-4 and TRBJ2-1; 7 positions agree with TRBD2. The germline gives CDR1 MRHNA, CDR2 SNTAGT. V trimming: 5 bases; J trimming: 4 bases; junction bases outside the gene matches: 8. This CDR3 has 15 amino acids. The CDR3 sequence is CASSRGLEGYNEQFF. In DNA form, the CDR3 reads TGTGCCAGCAGTCGCGGACTAGAAGGTTACAATGAGCAGTTCTTC.

This clone was detected once. The rearrangement links TRBV6-5 to TRBJ2-1; 9 bases match TRBD2. Germline V gene sequence: CDR1 MNHEY, CDR2 SVGAGI. The CDR3 is made up of 15 amino acids. The V segment lost 2 bases and the J segment 4 bases; nucleotides outside the gene matches: 3. The CDR3: CASSYASGAYNEQFF. The CDR3 DNA follows: TGTGCCAGCAGTTACGCTAGCGGGGCATACAATGAGCAGTTCTTC.

V gene TRBV30 combines with J gene TRBJ1-6; a weak D match, TRBD1 (6 bases). The germline gives CDR1 GTSNPN, CDR2 SVGIG (reference sequence). V lost 7 bases and J lost 10, with 17 bases in between. The CDR3 contains 13 residues. The CDR3 nucleotides are TGTGCCTTAAACACGGGGGGCGGATCACCCCTCCACTTT. Amino acid sequence: CALNTGGGSPLHF. Full variable domain (missing parts from reference TRBV30 and TRBJ1-6): SQTIHQWPATLVQPVGSPLSLECTVEGTSNPNLYWYRQAAGRGLQLLFYSVGIGQISSEVPQNLSASRPQDRQFILSSKKLLLSDSGFYLCALNTGGGSPLHFGNGTRLTVT.

The rearrangement joins TRBV7-9 to TRBJ1-1; D perhaps matches TRBD1 (5 bases). Trimming took 3 bases from V and 0 from J, leaving 11 bases between them. Germline CDR1 and CDR2: SEHNR and FQNEAQ (reference sequence). This CDR3 is 15 amino acids long. The CDR3 DNA sequence: TGTGCCAGCAGCTTCGACGGAGGGGTGAACACTGAAGCTTTCTTT. This codes for CASSFDGGVNTEAFF.

This chain joins TRBV7-6 and TRBJ2-6, with D uncertain. The V end was cut by 2 bases, the J end by 4 bases, with 9 bases between. The CDR3 has 15 amino acids. CDR1 is SGHVS and CDR2 is FNYEAQ in the germline V gene. The CDR3 sequence is CASSLWASGANVLTF. CDR3 DNA sequence: TGTGCCAGCAGCTTATGGGCCTCCGGGGCCAACGTCCTGACTTTC.

The chain uses TRBV10-3 and TRBJ2-5; 7 nucleotides line up with TRBD2. The J segment lost 5 bases and the V segment lost 3 bases, leaving 9 bases of the junction unmatched. The V gene's germline CDR1 is ENHRY and CDR2 SYGVKD. This CDR3 spans 15 amino acids. CDR3 bases: TGTGCCATCAGTGATTGGACTAGTACCCCTGAGACCCAGTACTTC. Protein product: CAISDWTSTPETQYF.

The rearrangement joins TRBV5-4 to TRBJ2-6; TRBD2 aligns across 12 bases. V lost 4 bases, J lost 2 bases, and 7 bases stayed unmatched. The CDR3 extends over 18 amino acids. From germline, CDR1 is SGHNT and CDR2 YYREEE (reference sequence). As DNA, the CDR3 is TGTGCCAGCAGCCAAGTCACTAGCGGGGGGCCTGGGGCCAACGTCCTGACTTTC. Its translation: CASSQVTSGGPGANVLTF.

The J gene is TRBJ1-2, the V gene TRBV5-1; TRBD1 agrees at 8 bases. The CDR3 is 14 residues long. CDR1 is SGHRS, CDR2 YFSETQ, per germline. The V and J ends lost 3 bases and 10 bases, in that order; junction bases with no gene match: 11. Here the CDR3 reads CASSSSVDRADYTF. The DNA of the CDR3 is TGCGCCAGCAGCTCCTCCGTGGACAGGGCAGACTACACCTTC.

There are a few counts of this clone. The genes are TRBV5-1 and TRBJ1-5; maybe TRBD1 (6 bases). This CDR3 region has 15 residues. The V end lost 0 bases, the J end lost 6 bases, and 13 bases lay between the germline ends. In germline, CDR1 is SGHRS, CDR2 YFSETQ. The CDR3 DNA reads TGCGCCAGCAGCTTGGAAGGGGGGGAGGGTCAGCCCCAGCATTTT. This gives the protein CASSLEGGEGQPQHF.

This clone was seen more than once but under ten times. The sample carries other DNA sequences with the same CDR3. The V and J genes are TRBV11-3 and TRBJ2-1; 11 bases are shared with TRBD2. The V and J ends lost 6 bases and 4 bases, in that order; junction bases with no gene match: 2. The CDR3 is 14 amino acids. CDR1 is SGHNT and CDR2 is YENEEA in the germline V gene. The DNA for the CDR3 is TGTGCCAGCAGTCTAGCGGGGGGATACAATGAGCAGTTCTTC. Translation: CASSLAGGYNEQFF.

This chain uses TRBV4-1 with TRBJ2-3; 10 bases agree with TRBD2. The CDR3 has 20 residues. The V gene's germline CDR1 is MGHRA and CDR2 YSYEKL. V shed 1 base and J 0 bases; nucleotides not matched to a gene: 13. CDR3 coding DNA: TGCGCCAGCAGCCAAGCGGTCTCTGCTAGCGGGGGTACTAGCACAGATACGCAGTATTTT. It encodes CASSQAVSASGGTSTDTQYF.

The chain links TRBV18 to TRBJ2-1, with 14 bases lining up with TRBD2. CDR3 size: 18 residues. Germline trimming cut 3 bases from V and 0 bases from J; bases unmatched to any gene: 4. The germline CDR1 and CDR2 sequences are KGHSH and LQKENI. The CDR3 DNA reads TGTGCCAGCTCACCCCGGACTAGCGGGGGGACCTCCTACAATGAGCAGTTCTTC. It is translated as CASSPRTSGGTSYNEQFF. Drawing the rest from reference TRBV18 and TRBJ2-1, the complete variable domain is NAGVMQNPRHLVRRRGQEARLRCSPMKGHSHVYWYRQLPEEGLKFMVYLQKENIIDESGMPKERFSAEFPKEGPSILRIQQVVRGDSAAYFCASSPRTSGGTSYNEQFFGPGTRLTVL.

In this sample, this clone turned up a few times. This sequence joins TRBV7-9 and TRBJ2-2; D might be TRBD2 (6 bases). Trimming removed 3 bases at V and 4 bases at J, with 6 bases between. The CDR3 length is 13 residues. Germline V gene data show CDR1 as SEHNR and CDR2 as FQNEAQ (reference sequence). The CDR3 spells CASSLRGTGELFF. The CDR3 DNA reads TGTGCCAGCAGCTTGCGGGGCACCGGGGAGCTGTTTTTT.

This clone showed up just a few times. V gene TRBV9 combines with J gene TRBJ2-5, with D possibly matching TRBD2 (6 bases). CDR3 length equals 16 residues. Germline V gives CDR1 SGDLS, CDR2 YYNGEE. Trimming removed 0 bases from V and 0 bases from J, with 12 bases in between. Here the CDR3 DNA reads TGTGCCAGCAGCGTAGCAGTGGGGGGTAACCAAGAGACCCAGTACTTC. It is translated as CASSVAVGGNQETQYF. Based on the CDR3 plus reference TRBV9 and TRBJ2-5, the full variable domain is DSGVTQTPKHLITATGQRVTLRCSPRSGDLSVYWYQQSLDQGLQFLIQYYNGEERAKGNILERFSAQQFPDLHSELNLSSLELGDSALYFCASSVAVGGNQETQYFGPGTRLLVL.

The chain joins TRBV5-4 to TRBJ2-1, with 8 bases matching TRBD2. Germline CDR1 and CDR2: SGHNT and YYREEE (reference sequence). The J segment lost 0 bases and the V segment lost 0 bases, leaving 2 bases of the junction unmatched. The CDR3 covers 16 residues. The CDR3 loop reads CASSLAGGVSYNEQFF. CDR3 nucleotides: TGTGCCAGCAGCTTGGCCGGGGGGGTCTCCTACAATGAGCAGTTCTTC.